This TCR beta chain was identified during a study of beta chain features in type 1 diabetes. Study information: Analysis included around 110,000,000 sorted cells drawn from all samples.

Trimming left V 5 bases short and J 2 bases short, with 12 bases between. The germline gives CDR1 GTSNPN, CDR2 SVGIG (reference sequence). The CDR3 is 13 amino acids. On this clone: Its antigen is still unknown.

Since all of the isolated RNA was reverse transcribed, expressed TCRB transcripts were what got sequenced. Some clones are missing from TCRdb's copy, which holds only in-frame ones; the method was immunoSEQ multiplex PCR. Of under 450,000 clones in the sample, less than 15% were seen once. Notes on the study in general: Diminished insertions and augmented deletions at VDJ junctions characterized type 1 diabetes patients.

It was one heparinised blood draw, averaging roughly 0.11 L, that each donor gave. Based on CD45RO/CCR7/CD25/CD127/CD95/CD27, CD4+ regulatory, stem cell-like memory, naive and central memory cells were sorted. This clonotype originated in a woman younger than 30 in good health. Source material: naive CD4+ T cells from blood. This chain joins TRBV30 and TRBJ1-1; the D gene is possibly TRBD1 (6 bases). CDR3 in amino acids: CAWPQGYNTEAFF. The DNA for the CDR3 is TGTGCCTGGCCGCAGGGGTACAACACTGAAGCTTTCTTT.